This T cell receptor beta chain was profiled in a study of blood T cell repertoires in COVID-19. Generated by immunoSEQ multiplex PCR, the TCRdb table keeps only in-frame clones and is missing some. The profile shows around 240,000 clones, roughly 80% of them singletons. The material sequenced was peripheral blood. This clonotype originated in a woman in her fifties or sixties with acute or convalescent COVID-19.

CDR3 coding DNA: TGTGCCAGCAGTTTAATCCGTGAAAAACTGTTTTTT. Its protein is CASSLIREKLFF. The rearrangement joins TRBV28 to TRBJ1-4; D remains ambiguous. The V gene's germline CDR1 is MDHEN and CDR2 SYDVKM. The CDR3 extends over 12 amino acids. V was shortened by 2 bases and J by 7 bases, with 5 bases between the two germline ends. Full variable domain (remainder filled in from reference TRBV28 and TRBJ1-4): DVKVTQSSRYLVKRTGEKVFLECVQDMDHENMFWYRQDPGLGLRLIYFSYDVKMKEKGDIPEGYSVSREKKERFSLILESASTNQTSMYLCASSLIREKLFFGSGTQLSVL.